This T cell receptor beta chain was captured in a study of CD8 T cells in Susac syndrome. As for this clonotype: Its antigen is as yet unknown.

Study results and caveats: That the number of individuals in its TCR sequencing and HLA analysis was relatively small was acknowledged by the study.

The CDR3 loop spans 13 amino acids. The germline gives CDR1 MRHNA, CDR2 SNTAGT. Between the trimmed V and J ends, which lost 6 bases and 6 bases, there was a span of 15 bases. Random hexamers served to reverse transcribe roughly 0.5 to 1 ug RNA. By means of immunoSEQ multiplex PCR, TCR beta CDR3 spanning 54 Vbeta and 13 Jbeta underwent amplification. MiXCR, applied by TCRdb to the immunoSEQ multiplex PCR reads, yields one record per CDR3 protein. This sample carries roughly 120,000 distinct CDR3 sequences, roughly 95% of them seen once, and the ten largest clones take 0.096%. The sequencing input was CD4+ T cells from PBMCs. The source of this sequence is a human donor in good health. The chain is built from TRBV6-4 and TRBJ2-7, with a weak D call TRBD2 (6 bases). The CDR3 coding sequence is TGTGCCAGCAGCCGGGACTTCCTCAGCGAGCAGTACTTC. This encodes CASSRDFLSEQYF.